This T cell receptor beta chain was captured by sequencing in a study of T-cell reconstitution after alpha-beta-depleted transplantation in children. The TCRbeta library was prepared with unique molecular identifiers. TCRdb used MiXCR to reprocess the PCR reads, holding one entry per CDR3 protein. The data show approximately 800,000 distinct CDR3 sequences, roughly 15% seen once. Germline CDR1 and CDR2: SEHNR and FQNEAQ (reference sequence). The germline V and J ends were trimmed by 1 base and 6 bases, with 9 bases remaining between them. The CDR3 covers 14 residues. The sequence was obtained from a male patient aged 10-17 years who had a stem cell transplant for acute lymphoblastic leukemia, so the T cells may come from the graft donor. V gene TRBV7-9 combines with J gene TRBJ2-2, with D unclear. The sequences come from PBMCs, mostly from graft donor cells, collected 360 days after TCRalphabeta/CD19-depleted stem cell transplant. In DNA form, the CDR3 reads TGTGCCAGCAGCTTAGAAGTTTCCGCCGGGGAGCTGTTTTTT. Its translation: CASSLEVSAGELFF. Complete variable domain (other parts from reference TRBV7-9 and TRBJ2-2): DTGVSQNPRHKITKRGQNVTFRCDPISEHNRLYWYRQTLGQGPEFLTYFQNEAQLEKSRLLSDRFSAERPKGSFSTLEIQRTEQGDSAMYLCASSLEVSAGELFFGEGSRLTVL.